Described below is a single T cell receptor beta chain sequence and its context. The target antigen is unknown. This record belongs to a study of cytomegalovirus exposure and HLA in healthy donors. Study-wide points: Versus the approximately 720-donor mean, an Asian-associated ancestry cluster reportedly showed fewer N-insertions in a later analysis.

Germline CDR1 SGHRS, CDR2 YFSETQ. The length of the CDR3 is 18 residues. The junction had 11 bases not matched to a gene; V was cut back by 4 bases and J by 4 bases. It was with 60 Vbeta and 13 Jbeta primers that the PCR ran. Repertoires were generated with immunoSEQ multiplex PCR, while TCRdb's copy carries only in-frame clones and drops some. The sample lists 120,000 or so clones, about four fifths occurring once. Sample: PBMCs. The sequence was collected from a man between 18 and 35 years old in good health and CMV-seronegative. The V gene is TRBV5-1, the J gene TRBJ2-1; 13 bases match TRBD2. The CDR3 DNA is TGCGCCAGCAGCCCTCAGGGGACTAGCGGGGATTTTTACAATGAGCAGTTCTTC. Residues: CASSPQGTSGDFYNEQFF.